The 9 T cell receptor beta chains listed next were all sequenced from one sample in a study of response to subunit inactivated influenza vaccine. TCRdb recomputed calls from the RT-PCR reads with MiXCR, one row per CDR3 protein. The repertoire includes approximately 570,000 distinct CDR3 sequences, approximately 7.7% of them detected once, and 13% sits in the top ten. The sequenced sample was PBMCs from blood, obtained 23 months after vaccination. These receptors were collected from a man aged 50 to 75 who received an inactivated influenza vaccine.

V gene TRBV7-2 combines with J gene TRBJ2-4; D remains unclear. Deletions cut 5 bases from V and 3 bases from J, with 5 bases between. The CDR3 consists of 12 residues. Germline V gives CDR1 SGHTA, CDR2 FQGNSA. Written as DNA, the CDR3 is TGTGCCAGCAGCCAACTCAAAAACATTCAGTACTTC. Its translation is CASSQLKNIQYF.

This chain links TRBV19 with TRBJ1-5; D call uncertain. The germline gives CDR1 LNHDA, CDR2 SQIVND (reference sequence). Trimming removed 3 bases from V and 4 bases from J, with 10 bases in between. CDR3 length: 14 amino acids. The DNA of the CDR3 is TGTGCCAGTAGTATTAGTAGGCGTAATCAGCCCCAGCATTTT. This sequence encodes CASSISRRNQPQHF.

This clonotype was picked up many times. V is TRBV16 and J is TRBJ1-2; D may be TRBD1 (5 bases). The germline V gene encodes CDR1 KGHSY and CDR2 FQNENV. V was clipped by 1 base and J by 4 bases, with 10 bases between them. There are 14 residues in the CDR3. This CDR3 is CASSQFTRAYGYTF. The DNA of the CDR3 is TGTGCCAGCAGCCAATTCACCAGGGCCTATGGCTACACCTTC.

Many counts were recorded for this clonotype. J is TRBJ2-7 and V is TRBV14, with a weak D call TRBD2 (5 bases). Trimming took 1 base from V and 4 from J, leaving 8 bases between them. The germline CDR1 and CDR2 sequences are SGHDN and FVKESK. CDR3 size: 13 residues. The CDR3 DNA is TGTGCCAGCAGCCAAGTTCCGGGATACGAGCAGTACTTC. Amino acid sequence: CASSQVPGYEQYF. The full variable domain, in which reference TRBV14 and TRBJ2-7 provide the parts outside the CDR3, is EAGVTQFPSHSVIEKGQTVTLRCDPISGHDNLYWYRRVMGKEIKFLLHFVKESKQDESGMPNNRFLAERTGGTYSTLKVQPAELEDSGVYFCASSQVPGYEQYFGPGTRLTVT.

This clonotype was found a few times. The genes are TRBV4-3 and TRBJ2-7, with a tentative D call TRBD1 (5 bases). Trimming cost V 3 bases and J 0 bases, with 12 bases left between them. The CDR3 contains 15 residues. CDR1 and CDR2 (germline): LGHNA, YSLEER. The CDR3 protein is CASSQYRSDSYEQYF. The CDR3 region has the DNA TGCGCCAGCAGCCAGTACAGGTCCGACTCCTACGAGCAGTACTTC.

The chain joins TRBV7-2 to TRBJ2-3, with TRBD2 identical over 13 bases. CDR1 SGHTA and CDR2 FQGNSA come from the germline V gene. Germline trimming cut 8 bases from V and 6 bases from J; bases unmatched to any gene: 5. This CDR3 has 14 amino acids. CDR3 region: CASGTSGGADTQYF. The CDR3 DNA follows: TGTGCCAGCGGAACTAGCGGGGGGGCGGATACGCAGTATTTT.

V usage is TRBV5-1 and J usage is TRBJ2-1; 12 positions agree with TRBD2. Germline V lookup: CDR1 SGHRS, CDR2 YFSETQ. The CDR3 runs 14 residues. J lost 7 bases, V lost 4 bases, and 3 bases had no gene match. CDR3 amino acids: CASSMTSGSNEQFF. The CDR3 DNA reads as TGCGCCAGCAGCATGACTAGCGGGAGTAATGAGCAGTTCTTC.

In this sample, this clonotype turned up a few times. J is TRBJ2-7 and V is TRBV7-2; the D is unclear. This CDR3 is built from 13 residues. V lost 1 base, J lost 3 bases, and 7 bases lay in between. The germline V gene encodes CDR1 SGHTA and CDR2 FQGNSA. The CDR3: CASSLGVLYEQYF. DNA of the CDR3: TGTGCCAGCAGCTTAGGAGTCCTCTACGAGCAGTACTTC.

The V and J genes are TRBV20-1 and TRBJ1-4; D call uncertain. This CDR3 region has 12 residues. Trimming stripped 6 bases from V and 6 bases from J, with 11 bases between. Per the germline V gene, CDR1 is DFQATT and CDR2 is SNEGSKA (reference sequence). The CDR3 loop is CSATGIYEKLFF. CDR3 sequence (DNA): TGCAGTGCGACCGGGATCTATGAAAAACTGTTTTTT.